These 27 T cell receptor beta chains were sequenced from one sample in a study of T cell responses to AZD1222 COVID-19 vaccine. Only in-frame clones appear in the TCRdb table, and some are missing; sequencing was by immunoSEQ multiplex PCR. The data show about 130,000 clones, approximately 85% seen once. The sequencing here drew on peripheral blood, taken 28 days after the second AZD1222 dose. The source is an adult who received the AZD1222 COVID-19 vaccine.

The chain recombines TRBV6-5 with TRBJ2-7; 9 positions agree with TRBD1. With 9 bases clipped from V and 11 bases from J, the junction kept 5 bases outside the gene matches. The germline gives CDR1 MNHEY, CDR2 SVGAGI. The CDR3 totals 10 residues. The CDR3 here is CARRDREKYF. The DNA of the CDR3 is TGTGCCAGGAGGGACAGGGAGAAGTACTTC.

This CDR3 is CASSQRGQDRDTQYF. CDR3 in DNA: TGTGCCAGCAGCCAAAGGGGACAGGACAGGGATACGCAGTATTTT. This chain links TRBV3-1 (or the pseudogene TRBV3-2) with TRBJ2-3; TRBD1 matches 8 bases. V shed 2 bases and J 6 bases; nucleotides not matched to a gene: 7. This CDR3 comprises 15 residues. Germline-derived CDR1 and CDR2 are LGHDT and YNNKEL (reference sequence).

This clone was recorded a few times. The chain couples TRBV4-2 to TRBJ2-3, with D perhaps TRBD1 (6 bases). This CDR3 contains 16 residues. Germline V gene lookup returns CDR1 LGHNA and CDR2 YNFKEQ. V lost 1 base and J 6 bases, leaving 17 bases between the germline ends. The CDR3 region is CASSQGGQGPRDTQYF. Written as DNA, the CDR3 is TGTGCCAGCAGCCAAGGGGGGCAGGGCCCTCGGGATACGCAGTATTTT.

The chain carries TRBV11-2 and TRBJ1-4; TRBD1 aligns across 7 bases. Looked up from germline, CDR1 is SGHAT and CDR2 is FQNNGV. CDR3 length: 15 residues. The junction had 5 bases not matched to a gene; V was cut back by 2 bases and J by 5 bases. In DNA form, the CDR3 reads TGTGCCAGCAGCTTACTGGGACAGCCCAATGAAAAACTGTTTTTT. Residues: CASSLLGQPNEKLFF.

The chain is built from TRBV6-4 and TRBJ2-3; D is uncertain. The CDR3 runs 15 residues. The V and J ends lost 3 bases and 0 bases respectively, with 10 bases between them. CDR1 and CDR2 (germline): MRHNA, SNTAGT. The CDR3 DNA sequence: TGTGCCAGCAGTGATCAAGCTACAAGCACAGATACGCAGTATTTT. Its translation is CASSDQATSTDTQYF.

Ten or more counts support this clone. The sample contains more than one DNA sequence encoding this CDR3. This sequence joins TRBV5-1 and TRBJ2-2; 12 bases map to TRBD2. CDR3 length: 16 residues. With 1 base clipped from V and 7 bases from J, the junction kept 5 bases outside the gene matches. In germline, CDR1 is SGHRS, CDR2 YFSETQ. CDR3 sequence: CASSLSTSGGGGELFF. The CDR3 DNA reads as TGCGCCAGCAGCTTGTCGACTAGCGGGGGTGGCGGGGAGCTGTTTTTT. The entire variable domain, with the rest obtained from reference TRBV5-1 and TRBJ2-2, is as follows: KAGVTQTPRYLIKTRGQQVTLSCSPISGHRSVSWYQQTPGQGLQFLFEYFSETQRNKGNFPGRFSGRQFSNSRSEMNVSTLELGDSALYLCASSLSTSGGGGELFFGEGSRLTVL.

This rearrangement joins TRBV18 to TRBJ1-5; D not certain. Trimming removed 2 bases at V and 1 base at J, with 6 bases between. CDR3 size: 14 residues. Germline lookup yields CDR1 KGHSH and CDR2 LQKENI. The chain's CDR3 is CASSPSASNQPQHF. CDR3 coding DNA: TGTGCCAGCTCACCATCGGCGAGCAATCAGCCCCAGCATTTT.

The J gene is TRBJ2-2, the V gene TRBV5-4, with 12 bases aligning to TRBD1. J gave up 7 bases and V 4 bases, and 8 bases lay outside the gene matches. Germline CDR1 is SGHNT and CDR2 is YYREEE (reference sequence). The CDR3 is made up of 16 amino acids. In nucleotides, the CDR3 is TGTGCCAGCAGCCTTGATGGGACAGGGGGCATCGGGGAGCTGTTTTTT. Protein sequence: CASSLDGTGGIGELFF.

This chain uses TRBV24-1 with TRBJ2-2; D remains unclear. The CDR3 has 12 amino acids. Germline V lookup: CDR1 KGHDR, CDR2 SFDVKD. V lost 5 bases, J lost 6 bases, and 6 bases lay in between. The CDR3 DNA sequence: TGTGCCACCAGTGTTCTCCCCGGGGAGCTGTTTTTT. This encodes CATSVLPGELFF.

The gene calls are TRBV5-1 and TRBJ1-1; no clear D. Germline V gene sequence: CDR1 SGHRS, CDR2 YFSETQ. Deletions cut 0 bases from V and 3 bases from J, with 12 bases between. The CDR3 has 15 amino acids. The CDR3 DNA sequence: TGCGCCAGCAGCTTGGTGGGAGGATCGGACACTGAAGCTTTCTTT. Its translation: CASSLVGGSDTEAFF.

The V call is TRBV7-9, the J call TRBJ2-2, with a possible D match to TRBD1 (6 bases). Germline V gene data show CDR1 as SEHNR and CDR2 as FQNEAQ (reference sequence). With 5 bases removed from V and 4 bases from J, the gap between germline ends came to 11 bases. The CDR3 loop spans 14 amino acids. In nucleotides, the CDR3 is TGTGCCAGCAGCCCCCGGACAGCCACCGGGGAGCTGTTTTTT. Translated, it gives CASSPRTATGELFF.

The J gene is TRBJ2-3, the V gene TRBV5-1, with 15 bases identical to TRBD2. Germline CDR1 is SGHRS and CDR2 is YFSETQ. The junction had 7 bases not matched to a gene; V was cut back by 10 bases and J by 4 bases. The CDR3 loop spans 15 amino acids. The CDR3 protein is CASGTSGGPADTQYF. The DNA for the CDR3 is TGCGCCTCCGGGACTAGCGGGGGGCCTGCAGATACGCAGTATTTT.

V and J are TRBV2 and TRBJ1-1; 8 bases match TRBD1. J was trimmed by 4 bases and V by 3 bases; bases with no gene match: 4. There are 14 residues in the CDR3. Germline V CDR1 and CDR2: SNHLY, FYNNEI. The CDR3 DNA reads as TGTGCCAGCAGTGATCCGGACAGGGTCACTGAAGCTTTCTTT. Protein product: CASSDPDRVTEAFF.

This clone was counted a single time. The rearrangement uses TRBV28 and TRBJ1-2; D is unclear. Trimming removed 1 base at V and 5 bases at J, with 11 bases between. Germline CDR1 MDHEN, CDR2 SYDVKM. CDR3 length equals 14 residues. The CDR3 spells CASSLSQAGYGYTF. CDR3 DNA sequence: TGTGCCAGCAGTTTATCCCAGGCCGGTTATGGCTACACCTTC.

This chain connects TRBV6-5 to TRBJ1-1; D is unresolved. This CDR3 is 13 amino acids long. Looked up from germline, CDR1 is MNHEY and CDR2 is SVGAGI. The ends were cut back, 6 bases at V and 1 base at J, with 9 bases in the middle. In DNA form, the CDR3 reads TGTGCCAGCAGGCCGACAAGGAACACTGAAGCTTTCTTT. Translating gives CASRPTRNTEAFF.

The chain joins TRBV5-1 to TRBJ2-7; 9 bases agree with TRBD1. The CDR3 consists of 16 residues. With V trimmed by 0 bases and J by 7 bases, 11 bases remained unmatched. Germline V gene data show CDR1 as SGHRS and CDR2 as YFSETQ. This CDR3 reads CASSLAEQGAVGEQYF. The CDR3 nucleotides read TGCGCCAGCAGCTTGGCCGAACAGGGGGCTGTTGGGGAGCAGTACTTC. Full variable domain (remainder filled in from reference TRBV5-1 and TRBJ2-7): KAGVTQTPRYLIKTRGQQVTLSCSPISGHRSVSWYQQTPGQGLQFLFEYFSETQRNKGNFPGRFSGRQFSNSRSEMNVSTLELGDSALYLCASSLAEQGAVGEQYFGPGTRLTVT.

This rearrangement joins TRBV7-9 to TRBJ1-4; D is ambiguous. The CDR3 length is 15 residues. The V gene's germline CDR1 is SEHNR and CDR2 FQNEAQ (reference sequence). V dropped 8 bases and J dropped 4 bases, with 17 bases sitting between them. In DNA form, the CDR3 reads TGTGCCAGCCTCCCTGCGGCTTCGGGTAATGAAAAACTGTTTTTT. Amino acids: CASLPAASGNEKLFF.

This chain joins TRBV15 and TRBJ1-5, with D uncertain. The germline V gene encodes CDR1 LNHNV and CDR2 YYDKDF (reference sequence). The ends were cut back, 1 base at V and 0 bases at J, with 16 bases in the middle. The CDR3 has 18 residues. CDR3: CATSRVGAEYYSNQPQHF. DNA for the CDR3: TGTGCCACCAGCAGAGTCGGAGCGGAATATTATAGCAATCAGCCCCAGCATTTT.

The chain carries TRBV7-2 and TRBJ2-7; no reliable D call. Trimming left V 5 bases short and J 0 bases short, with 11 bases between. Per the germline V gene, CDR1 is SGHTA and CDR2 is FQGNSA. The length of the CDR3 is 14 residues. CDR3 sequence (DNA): TGTGCCAGCAGCCCTCCGCCAAGCTCCTACGAGCAGTACTTC. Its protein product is CASSPPPSSYEQYF. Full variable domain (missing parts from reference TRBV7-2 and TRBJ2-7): GAGVSQSPSNKVTEKGKDVELRCDPISGHTALYWYRQSLGQGLEFLIYFQGNSAPDKSGLPSDRFSAERTGGSVSTLTIQRTQQEDSAVYLCASSPPPSSYEQYFGPGTRLTVT.

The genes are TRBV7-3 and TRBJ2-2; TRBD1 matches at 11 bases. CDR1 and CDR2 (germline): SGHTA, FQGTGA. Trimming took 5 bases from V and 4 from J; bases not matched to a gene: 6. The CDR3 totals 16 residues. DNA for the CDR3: TGTGCCAGCAGCCCATCCGGACAGGGGGCCACCGGGGAGCTGTTTTTT. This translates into CASSPSGQGATGELFF.

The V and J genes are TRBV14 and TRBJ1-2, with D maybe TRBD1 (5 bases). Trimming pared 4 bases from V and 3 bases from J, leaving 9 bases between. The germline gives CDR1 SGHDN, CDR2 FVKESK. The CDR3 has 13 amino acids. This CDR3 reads CASSLGGDYGYTF. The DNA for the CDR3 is TGTGCCAGCAGCCTGGGGGGAGACTATGGCTACACCTTC.

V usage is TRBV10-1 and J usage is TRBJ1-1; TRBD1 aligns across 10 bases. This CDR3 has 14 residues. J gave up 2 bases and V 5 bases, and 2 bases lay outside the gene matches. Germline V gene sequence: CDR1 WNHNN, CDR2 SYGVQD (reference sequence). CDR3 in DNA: TGCGCCAGCAGTCGGACAGGGGGAAACACTGAAGCTTTCTTT. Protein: CASSRTGGNTEAFF.

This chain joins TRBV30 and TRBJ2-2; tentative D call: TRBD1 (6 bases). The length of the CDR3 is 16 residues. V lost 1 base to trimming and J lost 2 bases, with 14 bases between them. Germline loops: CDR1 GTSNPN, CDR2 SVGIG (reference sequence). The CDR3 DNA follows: TGTGCCTGGAGTGGTGACAGGCTAGGCAACACCGGGGAGCTGTTTTTT. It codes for CAWSGDRLGNTGELFF.

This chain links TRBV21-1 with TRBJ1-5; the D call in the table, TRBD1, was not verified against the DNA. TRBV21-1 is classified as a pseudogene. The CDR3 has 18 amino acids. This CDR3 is CASSKEASRDRRNQPQHF. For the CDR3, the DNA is TGTGCCAGCAGCAAAGAAGCAAGCCGGGACAGACGCAATCAGCCCCAGCATTTT.

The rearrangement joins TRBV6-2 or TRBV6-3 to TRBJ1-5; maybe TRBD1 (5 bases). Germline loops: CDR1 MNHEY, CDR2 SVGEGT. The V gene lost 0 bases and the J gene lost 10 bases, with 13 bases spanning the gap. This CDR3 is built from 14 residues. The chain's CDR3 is CASSYSTGANPQHF. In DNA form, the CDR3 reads TGTGCCAGCAGTTACTCGACCGGGGCTAATCCCCAGCATTTT.

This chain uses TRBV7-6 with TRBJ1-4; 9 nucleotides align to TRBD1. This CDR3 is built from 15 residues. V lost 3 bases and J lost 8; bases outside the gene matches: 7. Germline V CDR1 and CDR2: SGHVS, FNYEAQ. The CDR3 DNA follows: TGTGCCAGCAGCTTCGAACAGGGGGCGCGGGAAAAACTGTTTTTT. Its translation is CASSFEQGAREKLFF.

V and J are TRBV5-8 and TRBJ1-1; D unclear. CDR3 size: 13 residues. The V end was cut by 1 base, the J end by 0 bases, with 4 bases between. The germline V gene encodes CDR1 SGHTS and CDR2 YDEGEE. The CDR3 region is CASSLKMNTEAFF. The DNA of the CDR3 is TGTGCCAGCAGCTTGAAAATGAACACTGAAGCTTTCTTT.